A selection of T cell receptor beta chains follows, all from one sample in a study of cytomegalovirus exposure and HLA in healthy donors. Clones were read by immunoSEQ multiplex PCR, and TCRdb kept only the in-frame ones, dropping some. The data contain tens of thousands of clones, less than 75% of them singletons. Sequencing was done on a sample of PBMCs. These receptors were taken from a man aged 25 to 40 in good health and CMV-seropositive. CDR3s include the opening cysteine and the closing phenylalanine or tryptophan. The D gene is left open where the match is weak. Clone size appears in some rows only: once, few, many, or a class for an expanded clone.

j_gene	abundance	v_gene	d_gene	CDR3aa	CDR3nt
TRBJ2-3	-	TRBV5-1	TRBD1	CASSRTGDTQYF	TGCGCCAGCAGCCGGACAGGAGATACGCAGTATTTT
TRBJ2-1	-	TRBV27	TRBD2	CASSLEAGGIGYEQFF	TGTGCCAGCAGTTTAGAGGCGGGAGGGATTGGTTATGAGCAGTTCTTC
TRBJ2-5	-	TRBV5-4	TRBD1	CASSTGVGETQYF	TGTGCCAGCAGCACAGGGGTAGGAGAGACCCAGTACTTC
TRBJ1-1	-	TRBV9	TRBD1	CASSPGGRDGTEAFF	TGTGCCAGCAGCCCAGGGGGGCGGGACGGGACTGAAGCTTTCTTT
TRBJ2-7	few	TRBV4-3	TRBD2	CASSQDLSRGVEQYF	TGCGCCAGCAGCCAAGATCTCAGTCGGGGGGTTGAGCAGTACTTC
TRBJ2-3	-	TRBV9	TRBD2	CASSPGTSGGDTQYF	TGTGCCAGCAGCCCAGGGACTAGCGGAGGAGATACGCAGTATTTT
TRBJ2-1	-	TRBV2	-	CASSAGSTSYNEQFF	TGTGCCAGCAGCGCCGGGAGTACATCCTACAATGAGCAGTTCTTC
TRBJ1-6	-	TRBV2	-	CASSAGSPLHF	TGTGCCAGCAGCGCCGGTTCACCCCTCCACTTT
TRBJ1-5	-	TRBV28	-	CASSLAGGGNQPQHF	TGTGCCAGCAGTTTAGCGGGGGGAGGCAATCAGCCCCAGCATTTT
TRBJ2-1	-	TRBV11-1	TRBD2	CASSFLAATYNEQFF	TGTGCCAGCAGCTTCCTAGCGGCAACCTACAATGAGCAGTTCTTC
TRBJ2-5	-	TRBV29-1	TRBD1	CSVRNPGQGWARETQYF	TGCAGCGTCCGCAACCCGGGACAGGGATGGGCGCGGGAGACCCAGTACTTC
TRBJ1-1	-	TRBV30	-	CAWNGGNTEAFF	TGTGCCTGGAACGGAGGGAACACTGAAGCTTTCTTT
TRBJ2-5	few	TRBV7-9	-	CASSPRGGSREQYF	TGTGCCAGCAGCCCGAGGGGGGGCTCAAGGGAGCAGTACTTC
TRBJ2-7	-	TRBV5-1	TRBD1	CASSYGTGGDEQYF	TGCGCCAGCAGCTACGGGACAGGGGGTGACGAGCAGTACTTC
TRBJ1-4	few	TRBV28	TRBD1	CASSPDRGLEKLFF	TGTGCCAGCAGCCCAGACAGGGGGCTTGAAAAACTGTTTTTT
TRBJ1-1	few	TRBV9	-	CASSAKQGGTEAFF	TGTGCCAGCAGCGCAAAACAGGGTGGAACTGAAGCTTTCTTT
TRBJ2-3	-	TRBV19	-	CASSSSGVSGSTDTQYF	TGTGCCAGTAGTTCCTCGGGCGTCAGCGGAAGCACAGATACGCAGTATTTT
TRBJ2-5	few	TRBV5-1	TRBD1	CASSRTGEETQYF	TGCGCCAGCAGCCGGACAGGGGAAGAGACCCAGTACTTC
TRBJ2-7	-	TRBV5-1	TRBD2	CAGKRAGVRDEQYF	TGCGCCGGCAAGAGGGCGGGAGTCCGCGACGAGCAGTACTTC
TRBJ1-6	-	TRBV6-5	-	CASSLRRGQQRLHF	TGTGCCAGCAGCTTAAGAAGGGGACAACAACGCCTCCACTTT
TRBJ1-5	many	TRBV11-3	-	CASSVTRDQPQHF	TGTGCCAGCAGCGTAACTAGGGATCAGCCCCAGCATTTT
TRBJ2-1	-	TRBV29-1	-	CSVEDGLADEQFF	TGCAGCGTTGAAGATGGCCTCGCGGATGAGCAGTTCTTC
TRBJ2-3	-	TRBV7-3	TRBD2	CASSLLVGRADTQYF	TGTGCCAGCAGCTTACTTGTAGGGAGGGCCGATACGCAGTATTTT
TRBJ1-5	few	TRBV18	-	CASSPSQGNSNQPQHF	TGTGCCAGCTCACCATCACAGGGTAATAGCAATCAGCCCCAGCATTTT
TRBJ2-7	-	TRBV30	TRBD1	CAWSVLDRAIAEQYF	TGTGCCTGGAGTGTTCTGGACAGGGCGATCGCCGAGCAGTACTTC
TRBJ2-1	-	TRBV7-9	-	CASGTDNNEQFF	TGTGCCAGCGGCACCGACAACAATGAGCAGTTCTTC
TRBJ2-7	-	TRBV28	TRBD2	CASNYGGGAYEQYF	TGTGCCAGCAATTACGGCGGGGGAGCCTACGAGCAGTACTTC
TRBJ2-5	-	TRBV27	-	CASSFSSYQETQYF	TGTGCCAGCAGTTTTAGTTCGTACCAAGAGACCCAGTACTTC
TRBJ2-1	-	TRBV28	TRBD2	CASTPFGAGIIYNEQFF	TGTGCCAGCACCCCCTTCGGAGCGGGGATTATCTACAATGAGCAGTTCTTC
TRBJ2-1	-	TRBV19	-	CASSMLASSSEQFF	TGTGCCAGTAGTATGCTGGCTAGTAGTAGTGAGCAGTTCTTC